A selection of T cell receptor beta chains follows, all from one sample in a study of cytomegalovirus exposure and HLA in healthy donors. Using immunoSEQ multiplex PCR, the repertoire was profiled, and TCRdb retains in-frame clones only, with some absent. Of over 150,000 clones listed, around 77% are singletons. Material for sequencing was PBMCs. The receptors derive from a woman between 25 and 40 years old in good health and CMV-seronegative. CDR3s include the opening cysteine and the closing phenylalanine or tryptophan. Fields, in order: clone size, J gene, V gene, D gene, CDR3 DNA, CDR3 protein. D genes are given only for firm matches. Size values are once, few and many counts, or a class for expanded clones, and some rows have none.

>.|TRBJ1-1|TRBV10-1|TRBD1
TGCGCCAGCAGTGACAGGGGGATACCAGCCGGGATAGTTACTGAAGCTTTCTTT
CASSDRGIPAGIVTEAFF
>.|TRBJ2-7|TRBV6-1|.
TGTGCCAGCAGTGAAAAACTCCCGGTCACCTACGAGCAGTACTTC
CASSEKLPVTYEQYF
>.|TRBJ2-4|TRBV7-8|.
TGTGCCAGCAGCGCCTCAGGGGTTCCAACCATTCAGTACTTC
CASSASGVPTIQYF
>.|TRBJ1-2|TRBV5-1|TRBD1
TGCGCCAGCAGTCGTAATATGGTAGGGGGCCGTGATGGCTACACCTTC
CASSRNMVGGRDGYTF
>.|TRBJ1-4|TRBV30|.
TGTGCCTGGAGTCGGGGGGACCCCCGACGGAATGAAAAACTGTTTTTT
CAWSRGDPRRNEKLFF
>.|TRBJ2-7|TRBV10-1|TRBD1
TGCGCCAGCACCCCCCGGGACAGGGAAAAAAACGAGCAGTACTTC
CASTPRDREKNEQYF
>.|TRBJ2-7|TRBV5-4|TRBD1
TGTGCCAGCAGCTTGTTGGACAGGGGCTCCCAATACGAGCAGTACTTC
CASSLLDRGSQYEQYF
>.|TRBJ2-4|TRBV4-1|TRBD1
TGCGCCAGCAGCCAAGGGGACAGGGCCGGAGTACTAGCCAAAAACATTCAGTACTTC
CASSQGDRAGVLAKNIQYF
>once|TRBJ1-3|TRBV18|TRBD1
TGTGCCAGCTCACCGACAGGGGACACCATATATTTT
CASSPTGDTIYF
>few|TRBJ1-4|TRBV6-1|.
TGTGCCAGCAGTGAAGCGCGGATTGAAAAACTGTTTTTT
CASSEARIEKLFF
>.|TRBJ2-3|TRBV21-1|.
TGTGCCAGCAGCCAAAGACCGGGACAGGGGAGCACAGATACGCAGTATTTT
CASSQRPGQGSTDTQYF
>.|TRBJ2-7|TRBV6-5|.
TGTGCCAGCAGTTACGTACAGTTCCACGAGCAGTACTTC
CASSYVQFHEQYF